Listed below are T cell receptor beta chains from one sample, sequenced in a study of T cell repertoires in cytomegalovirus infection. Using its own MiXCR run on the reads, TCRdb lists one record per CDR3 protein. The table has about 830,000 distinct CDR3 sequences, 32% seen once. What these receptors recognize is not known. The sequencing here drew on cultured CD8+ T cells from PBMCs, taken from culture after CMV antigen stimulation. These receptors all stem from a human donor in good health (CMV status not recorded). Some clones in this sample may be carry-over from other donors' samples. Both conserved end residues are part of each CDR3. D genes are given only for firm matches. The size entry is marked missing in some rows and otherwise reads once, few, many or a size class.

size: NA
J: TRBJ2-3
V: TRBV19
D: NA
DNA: TGTGCCAGTAGAGGTGCGCCCACAGATACGCAGTATTTT
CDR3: CASRGAPTDTQYF

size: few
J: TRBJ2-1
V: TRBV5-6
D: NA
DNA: TGTGCCAGCAGCTTGGGGAACAACAATGAGCAGTTCTTC
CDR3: CASSLGNNNEQFF

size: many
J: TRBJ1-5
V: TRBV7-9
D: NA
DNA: TGTGCCAGCAGCCAGGCAGGCCAGCCCCAGCATTTT
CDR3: CASSQAGQPQHF

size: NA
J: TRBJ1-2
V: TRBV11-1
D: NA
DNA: TGTGCCAGCAGCACCGGGGGGCCTGTTGGCTACACCTTC
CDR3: CASSTGGPVGYTF

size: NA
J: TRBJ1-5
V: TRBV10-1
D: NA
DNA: TGCGCCAGCAGTGAGGGGACGACTCAGCCCCAGCATTTT
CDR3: CASSEGTTQPQHF

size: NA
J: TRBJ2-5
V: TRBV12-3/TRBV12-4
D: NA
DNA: TGTGCCAGCAGTTTGTGGGCCCCAGGACCCCAAGAGACCCAGTACTTC
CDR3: CASSLWAPGPQETQYF

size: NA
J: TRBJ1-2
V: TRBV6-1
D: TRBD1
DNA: TGTGCCAGCAGTAGTACGACAGGGGGCTGGCGGGATGGCTACACCTTC
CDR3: CASSSTTGGWRDGYTF

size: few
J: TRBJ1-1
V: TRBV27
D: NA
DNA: TGTGCCAGCAGATTTTTAGGGAACACTGAAGCTTTCTTT
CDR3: CASRFLGNTEAFF

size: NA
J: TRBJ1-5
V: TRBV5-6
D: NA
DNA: TGTGCCAGCAGCCATAACCGAGCGGGCAATCAGCCCCAGCATTTT
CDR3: CASSHNRAGNQPQHF

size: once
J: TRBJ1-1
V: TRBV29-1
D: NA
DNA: TGCAGCGTCGGCAGTCAGCAGGGGCCGCGGGGTGAAGCTTTCTTT
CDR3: CSVGSQQGPRGEAFF

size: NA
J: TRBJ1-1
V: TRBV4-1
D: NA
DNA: TGCGCCAGCAGCCACGGGACCGTTGACATGAACACTGAAGCTTTCTTT
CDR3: CASSHGTVDMNTEAFF

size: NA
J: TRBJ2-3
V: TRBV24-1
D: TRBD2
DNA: TGTGCCACCAGTGACAGATCCCGGACTAGCGCCACAGATACGCAGTATTTT
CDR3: CATSDRSRTSATDTQYF

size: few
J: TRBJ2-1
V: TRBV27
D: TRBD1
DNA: TGTGCCAGCAGTCCCCCCGGGACAGGGGGCAATGAGCAGTTCTTC
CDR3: CASSPPGTGGNEQFF

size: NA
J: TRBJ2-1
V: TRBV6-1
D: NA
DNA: TGTGACAGCAGCTCCTGGCAAGAAATGGATCACAATGAGCAGTTCTTC
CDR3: CDSSSWQEMDHNEQFF

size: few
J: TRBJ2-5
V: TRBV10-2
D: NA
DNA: TGCGCCAGCAGTGAGGGGGACCGCTTTGGGGCCCAGTACTTC
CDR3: CASSEGDRFGAQYF

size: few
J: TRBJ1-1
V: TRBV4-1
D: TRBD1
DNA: TGCGCCAGCAGCCGGACTCTACAGGGGGGTACTGAAGCTTTCTTT
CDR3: CASSRTLQGGTEAFF

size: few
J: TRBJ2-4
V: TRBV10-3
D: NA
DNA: TGTGCCATCAGTGAACCGGGAGCCAAAAACATTCAGTACTTC
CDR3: CAISEPGAKNIQYF

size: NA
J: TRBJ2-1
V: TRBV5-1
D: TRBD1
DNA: TGCGCCAGCAGTCGACCCCCGGGACAGGACGACAATGAGCAGTTCTTC
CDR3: CASSRPPGQDDNEQFF

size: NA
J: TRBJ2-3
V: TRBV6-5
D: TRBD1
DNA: TGTGCCAGCAGTCGGACAGGGCTGGGAGATACGCAGTATTTT
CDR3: CASSRTGLGDTQYF

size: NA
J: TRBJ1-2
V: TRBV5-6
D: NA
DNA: TGTGCCAGCAGCTCGGGACGGAATCACTATGGCTACACCTTC
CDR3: CASSSGRNHYGYTF

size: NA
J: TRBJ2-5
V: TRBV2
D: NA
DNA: TGTGCCAGCAGGCCCGATGGGCCCCAAGAGACCCAGTACTTC
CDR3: CASRPDGPQETQYF

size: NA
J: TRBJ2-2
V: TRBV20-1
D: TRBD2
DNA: TGCAGTGCCACTCTAGCGGGGGGTCCTTGGAACACCGGGGAGCTGTTTTTT
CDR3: CSATLAGGPWNTGELFF

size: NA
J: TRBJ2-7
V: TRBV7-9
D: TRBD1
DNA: TGTGCCAGCAGCCCCCAAACAGGGGACGACAAGCAGTACTTC
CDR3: CASSPQTGDDKQYF

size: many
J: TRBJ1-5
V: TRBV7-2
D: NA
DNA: TGTGCCAGCAGCTTAGTGGTGGCAGTCCCCCAGCCCCAGCATTTT
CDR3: CASSLVVAVPQPQHF

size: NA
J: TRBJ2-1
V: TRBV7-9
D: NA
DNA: TGTGCCAGCAGCTGGAGGGACTCAAGAAACAATGAGCAGTTCTTC
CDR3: CASSWRDSRNNEQFF

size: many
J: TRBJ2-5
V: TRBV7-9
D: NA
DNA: TGTGCCAGCAGGGACTCCGGGGGTTTTGAAACCCAGTACTTC
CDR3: CASRDSGGFETQYF

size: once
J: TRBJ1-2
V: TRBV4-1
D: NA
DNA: TGCGCCAGCAGCCATCAATCAGGGACGTATGGCTACACCTTC
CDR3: CASSHQSGTYGYTF

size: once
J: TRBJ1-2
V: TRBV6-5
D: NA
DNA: TGTGCCTGCAGACCGGGACAAACCCCGTATGGCTACACCTTC
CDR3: CACRPGQTPYGYTF

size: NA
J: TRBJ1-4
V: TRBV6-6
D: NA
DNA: TGTGCCAGCAGTCCTACCGACAGGTTAGGTGAAAAACTGTTTTTT
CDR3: CASSPTDRLGEKLFF

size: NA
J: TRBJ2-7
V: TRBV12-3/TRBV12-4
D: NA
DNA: TGTGCCAGCAGCCAATTCCCTATTGACCGCGGCTCCTACGAGCAGTACTTC
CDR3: CASSQFPIDRGSYEQYF

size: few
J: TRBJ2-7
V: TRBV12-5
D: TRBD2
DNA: TGTGCTAGTGGTTTGGTACTAGGACTAGCGGGGGGCCACGAGCAGTACTTC
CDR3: CASGLVLGLAGGHEQYF

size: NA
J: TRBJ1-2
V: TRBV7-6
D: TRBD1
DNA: TGTGCCAGCAGGCCGACAGGGGCCTATGGCTACACCTTC
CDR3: CASRPTGAYGYTF

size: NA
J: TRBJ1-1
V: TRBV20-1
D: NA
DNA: TGCAGTGCTAGGGCCAGAGGGGGAGGCACTGAAGCTTTCTTT
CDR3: CSARARGGGTEAFF

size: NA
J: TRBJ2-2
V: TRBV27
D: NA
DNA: TGTGCCAGCAGTTTTGGCTCAAGAGGCGGGGCCGGGGAGCTGTTTTTT
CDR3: CASSFGSRGGAGELFF

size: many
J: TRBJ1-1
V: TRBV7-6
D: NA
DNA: TGTGCCAGCAGCTTACGGGTCGTGAACACTGAAGCTTTCTTT
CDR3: CASSLRVVNTEAFF

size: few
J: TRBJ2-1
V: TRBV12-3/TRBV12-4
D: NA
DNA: TGTGCCAGCAGTCTAAACCTGCAGGGAAGTCCTGAGCAGTTCTTC
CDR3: CASSLNLQGSPEQFF

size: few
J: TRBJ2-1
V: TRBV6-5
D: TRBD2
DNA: TGTGCCAGCAGTTACGTATCCTCCCCTAGCGGGGGCCTACCATACAATGAGCAGTTCTTC
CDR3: CASSYVSSPSGGLPYNEQFF

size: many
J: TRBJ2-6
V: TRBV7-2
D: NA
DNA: TGTGCCAGCAGCCACGACGCGCTCAACTCTGGGGCCAACGTCCTGACTTTC
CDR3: CASSHDALNSGANVLTF

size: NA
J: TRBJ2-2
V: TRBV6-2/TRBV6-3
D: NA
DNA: TGTGCCAGCAGCCCGGAGACCCCTTTCCGGCCGAACACCGGGGAGCTGTTTTTT
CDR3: CASSPETPFRPNTGELFF

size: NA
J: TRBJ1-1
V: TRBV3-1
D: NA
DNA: TGTGCCAGCAGCCAAGATACCGGGTCCATGAACACTGAAGCTTTCTTT
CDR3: CASSQDTGSMNTEAFF

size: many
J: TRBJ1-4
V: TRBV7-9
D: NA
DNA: TGTGCCAGCAGCCCTACAGGAACTAATGAAAAACTGTTTTTT
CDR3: CASSPTGTNEKLFF

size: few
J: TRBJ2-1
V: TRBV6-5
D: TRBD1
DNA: TGTGCCAGCAGTTCCACCGAGACAGGGACCTACAATGAGCAGTTCTTC
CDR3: CASSSTETGTYNEQFF

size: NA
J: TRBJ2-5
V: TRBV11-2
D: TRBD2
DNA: TGTGCCAGCAGCTTAGCCACCGGGACTATCCAAGAGACCCAGTACTTC
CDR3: CASSLATGTIQETQYF

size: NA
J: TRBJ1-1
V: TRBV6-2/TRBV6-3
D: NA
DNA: TGTGCCAGCAGTTACGGGAAAGGAGCTTTCTTT
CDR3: CASSYGKGAFF

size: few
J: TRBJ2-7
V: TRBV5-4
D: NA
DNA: TGTGCCAGCAGCTTGAAAGGAGATCCCTACGAGCAGTACTTC
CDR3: CASSLKGDPYEQYF

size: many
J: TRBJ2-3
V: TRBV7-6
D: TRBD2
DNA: TGTGCCAGCAGCCTGACTAGCTCAAGCACAGATACGCAGTATTTT
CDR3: CASSLTSSSTDTQYF

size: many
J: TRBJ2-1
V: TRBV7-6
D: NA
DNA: TGTGCCAGCAGCTTGACCGGACCTTCCTACAATGAGCAGTTCTTC
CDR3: CASSLTGPSYNEQFF

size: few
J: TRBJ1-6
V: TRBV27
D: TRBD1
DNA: TGTGCCAGCAGTCTAAACAGGGGGAGGGTCAATTCACCCCTCCACTTT
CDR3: CASSLNRGRVNSPLHF

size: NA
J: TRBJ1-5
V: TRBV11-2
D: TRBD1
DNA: TGTGCCAGCAGCGAATGGACAGGTCTCAATCAGCCCCAGCATTTT
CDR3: CASSEWTGLNQPQHF

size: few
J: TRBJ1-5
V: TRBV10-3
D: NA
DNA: TGTGCCATCAGTGAGGGGGGGACGGGGGCCCAGCCCCAGCATTTT
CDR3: CAISEGGTGAQPQHF

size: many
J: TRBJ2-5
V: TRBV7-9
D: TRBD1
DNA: TGTGCCAGCAGCCAGAAAACAGGGGCCGGGATGTGGGCCCAGTACTTC
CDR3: CASSQKTGAGMWAQYF

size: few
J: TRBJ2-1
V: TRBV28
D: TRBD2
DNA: TGTGCCAGCAGTTTCCTGACTAGCGGGGGGTCTAAAGAGCAGTTCTTC
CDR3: CASSFLTSGGSKEQFF

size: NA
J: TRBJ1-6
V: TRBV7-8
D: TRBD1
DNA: TGTGCCAGCAGCCCGGGACAGGGGGCCCATTCACCCCTCCACTTT
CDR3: CASSPGQGAHSPLHF